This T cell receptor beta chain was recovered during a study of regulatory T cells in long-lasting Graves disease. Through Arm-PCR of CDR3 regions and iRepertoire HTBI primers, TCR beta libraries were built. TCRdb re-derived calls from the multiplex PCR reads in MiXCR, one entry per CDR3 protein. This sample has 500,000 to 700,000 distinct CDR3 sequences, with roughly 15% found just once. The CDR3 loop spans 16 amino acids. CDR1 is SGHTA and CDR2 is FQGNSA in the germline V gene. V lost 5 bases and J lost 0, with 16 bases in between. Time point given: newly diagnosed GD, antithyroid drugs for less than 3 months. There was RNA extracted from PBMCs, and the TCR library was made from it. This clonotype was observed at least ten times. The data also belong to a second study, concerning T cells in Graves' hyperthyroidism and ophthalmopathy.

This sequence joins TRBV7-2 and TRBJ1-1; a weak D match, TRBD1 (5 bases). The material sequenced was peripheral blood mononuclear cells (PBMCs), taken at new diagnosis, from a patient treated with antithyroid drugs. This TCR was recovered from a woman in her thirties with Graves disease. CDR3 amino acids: CASSHPGRPMNTEAFF. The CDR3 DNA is TGTGCCAGCAGCCACCCGGGGCGGCCTATGAACACTGAAGCTTTCTTT.